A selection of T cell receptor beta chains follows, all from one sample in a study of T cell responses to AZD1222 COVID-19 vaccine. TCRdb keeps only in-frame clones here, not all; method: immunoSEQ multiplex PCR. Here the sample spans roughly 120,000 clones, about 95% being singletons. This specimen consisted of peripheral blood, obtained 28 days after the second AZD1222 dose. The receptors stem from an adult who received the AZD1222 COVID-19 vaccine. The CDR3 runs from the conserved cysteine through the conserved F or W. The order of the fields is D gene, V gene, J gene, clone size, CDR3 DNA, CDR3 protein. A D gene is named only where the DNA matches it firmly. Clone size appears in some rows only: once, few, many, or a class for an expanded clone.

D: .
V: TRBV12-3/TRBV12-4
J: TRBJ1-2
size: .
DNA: TGTGCCAGCAGTTTAGGTTCTAACTATGGCTACACCTTC
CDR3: CASSLGSNYGYTF

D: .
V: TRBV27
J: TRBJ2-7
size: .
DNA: TGTGCCAGCAGTTCCGACCCCCGCTGGGAGCAGTACTTC
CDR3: CASSSDPRWEQYF

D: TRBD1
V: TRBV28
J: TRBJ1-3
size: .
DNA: TGTGCCAGCAGTTTAGGGGACAGGGTCGGAAACACCATATATTTT
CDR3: CASSLGDRVGNTIYF

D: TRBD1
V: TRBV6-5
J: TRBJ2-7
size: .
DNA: TGTGCCAGCACCACGATCCAGGGGGAACGCGAGCAGTACTTC
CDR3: CASTTIQGEREQYF

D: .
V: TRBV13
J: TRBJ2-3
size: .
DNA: TGTGCCAGCAGCTTAGGCCTACAGAGAGGTACGCAGTATTTT
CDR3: CASSLGLQRGTQYF

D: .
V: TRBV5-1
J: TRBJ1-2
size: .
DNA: TGCGCCAGCAGCCCGGGACGGTCTAATTCTGGCTACACCTTC
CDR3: CASSPGRSNSGYTF

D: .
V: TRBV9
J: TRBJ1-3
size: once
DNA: TGTGCCAGCAGCGTGGGACTCCGGGAAGGAGGAAACACCATATATTTT
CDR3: CASSVGLREGGNTIYF

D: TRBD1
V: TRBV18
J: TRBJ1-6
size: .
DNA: TGTGCCAGCTCACCTTTCTCCCTCCGGACAGGGTATAATTCACCCCTCCACTTT
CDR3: CASSPFSLRTGYNSPLHF

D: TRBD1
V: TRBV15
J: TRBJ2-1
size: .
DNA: TGTGCCACCACCCCAGGGGGCTATACAGACAATGAGCAGTTCTTC
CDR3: CATTPGGYTDNEQFF

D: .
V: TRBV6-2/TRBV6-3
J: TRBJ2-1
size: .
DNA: TGTGCCAGCAGTGACCTTAGCAGCAGCTCCTACAATGAGCAGTTCTTC
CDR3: CASSDLSSSSYNEQFF

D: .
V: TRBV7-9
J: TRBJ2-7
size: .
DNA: TGTGCCAGCAGCCCCGGAGGGCCGTACGAGCAGTACTTC
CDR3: CASSPGGPYEQYF

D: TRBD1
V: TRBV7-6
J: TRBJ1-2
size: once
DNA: TGTGCCAGCAGCCCGGGACAGGGAGGTTTTTATGGCTACACCTTC
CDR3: CASSPGQGGFYGYTF

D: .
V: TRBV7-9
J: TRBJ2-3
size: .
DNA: TGTGCCAGCAGCCTCGAGTGGGGCGGGCCCACAGATACGCAGTATTTT
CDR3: CASSLEWGGPTDTQYF

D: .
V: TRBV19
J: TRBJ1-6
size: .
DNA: TGTGCCAGTAAACGGGTAGGTGAGATCAGGAATTCACCCCTCCACTTT
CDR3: CASKRVGEIRNSPLHF

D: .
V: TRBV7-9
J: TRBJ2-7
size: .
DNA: TGTGCCAGCAGCTCCGCTCCGGGCAGGGGTTCCTACGAGCAGTACTTC
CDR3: CASSSAPGRGSYEQYF

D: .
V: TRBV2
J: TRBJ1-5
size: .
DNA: TGTGCCAGCAGTCCCAGGGCCTTGGGGCCCCAGCATTTT
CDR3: CASSPRALGPQHF

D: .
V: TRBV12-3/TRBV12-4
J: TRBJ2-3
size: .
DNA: TGTGCCAGCAAGATACAGCGCACAGATACGCAGTATTTT
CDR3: CASKIQRTDTQYF

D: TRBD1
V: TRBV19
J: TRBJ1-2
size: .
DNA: TGTGCCAGTAGTCCATCCCTCAGGGGGTGGCATGGCTACACCTTC
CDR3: CASSPSLRGWHGYTF

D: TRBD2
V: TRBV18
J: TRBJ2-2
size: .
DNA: TGTGCCAGCTCACCGCCCAGCGGGGGCTTGAACACCGGGGAGCTGTTTTTT
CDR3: CASSPPSGGLNTGELFF

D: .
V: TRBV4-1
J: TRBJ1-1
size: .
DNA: TGCGCCAGCAGCCAAGGGGGCAATTCCCAGAACACTGAAGCTTTCTTT
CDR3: CASSQGGNSQNTEAFF

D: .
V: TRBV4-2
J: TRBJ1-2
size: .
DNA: TGTGCCAGCAGCCAAGTGGTGGTTCAGGGCTACACCTTC
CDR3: CASSQVVVQGYTF

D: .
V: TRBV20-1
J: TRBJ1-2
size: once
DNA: TGCAGTGCTAGGCGGCATGGCTACACCTTC
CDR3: CSARRHGYTF

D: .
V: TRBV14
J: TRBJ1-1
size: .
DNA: TGTGCCAGCAGCCAGGGAGTATTAACTGAAGCTTTCTTT
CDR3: CASSQGVLTEAFF

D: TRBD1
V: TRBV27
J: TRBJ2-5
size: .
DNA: TGTGCCAGCAGTTCCGCCGGGACAGGGGAGGAGACCCAGTACTTC
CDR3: CASSSAGTGEETQYF

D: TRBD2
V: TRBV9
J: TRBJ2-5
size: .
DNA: TGTGCCAGCAGCAGAAGCGGTGGGCTAGCGGGGGACCGGGAGACCCAGTACTTC
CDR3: CASSRSGGLAGDRETQYF

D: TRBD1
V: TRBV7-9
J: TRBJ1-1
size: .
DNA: TGTGCCAGCAGCTTAAGAACACAGGGGTGGGGTGGAGAAGCTTTCTTT
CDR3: CASSLRTQGWGGEAFF

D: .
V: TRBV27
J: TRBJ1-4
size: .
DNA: TGTGCCAGCAGTCCCTGGGACGGATCTAATGAAAAACTGTTTTTT
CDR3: CASSPWDGSNEKLFF

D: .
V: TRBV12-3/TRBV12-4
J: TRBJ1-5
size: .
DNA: TGTGCCAGCAGTTTAGCGAACAATCAGCCCCAGCATTTT
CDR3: CASSLANNQPQHF

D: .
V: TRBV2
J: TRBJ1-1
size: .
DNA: TGTGCCAGCAGGGGATCTGGAGAAGCTTTCTTT
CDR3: CASRGSGEAFF

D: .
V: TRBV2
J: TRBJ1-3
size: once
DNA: TGTGCCAGCGGTGGGATTGTGCAGGGTGCTTCAACTGGAAACACCATATATTTT
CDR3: CASGGIVQGASTGNTIYF

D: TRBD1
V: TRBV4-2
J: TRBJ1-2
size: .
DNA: TGTGCCAGCAGCCAAGAGCAGGGGGCGACGAAATCATATGGCTACACCTTC
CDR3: CASSQEQGATKSYGYTF

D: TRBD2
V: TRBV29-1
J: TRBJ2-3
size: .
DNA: TGCAGCGTTGAAGAAGGAGCAGCGGGAGACGCAGATACGCAGTATTTT
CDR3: CSVEEGAAGDADTQYF

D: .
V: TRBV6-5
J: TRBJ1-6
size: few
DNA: TGTGCCAGCATTTCGACAGATTCCTATAATTCACCCCTCCACTTT
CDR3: CASISTDSYNSPLHF

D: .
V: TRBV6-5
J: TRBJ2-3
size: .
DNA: TGTGCCAGCAGCCCAATCCGTGCTGCCATGGATACGCAGTATTTT
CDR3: CASSPIRAAMDTQYF

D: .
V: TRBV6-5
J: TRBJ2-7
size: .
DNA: TGTGCCAGCACCAGGACCTACGAGCAGTACTTC
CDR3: CASTRTYEQYF

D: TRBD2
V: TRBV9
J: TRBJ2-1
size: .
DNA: TGTGCCAGCAGCGTAGAAGCGGGGGGGAGATATGAGCAGTTCTTC
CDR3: CASSVEAGGRYEQFF

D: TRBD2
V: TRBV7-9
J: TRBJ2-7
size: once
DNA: TGTGCCAGCAGCCGGGCCGGGACTAGCATGTACGAGCAGTACTTC
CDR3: CASSRAGTSMYEQYF

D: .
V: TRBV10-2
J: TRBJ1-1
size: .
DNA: TGCGCCAGCCAAACATCCTTGAACACTGAAGCTTTCTTT
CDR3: CASQTSLNTEAFF

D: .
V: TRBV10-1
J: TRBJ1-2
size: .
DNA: TGCGCCAGCAGTGAGCAGGGCTTCGGCTATGGCTACACCTTC
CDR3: CASSEQGFGYGYTF

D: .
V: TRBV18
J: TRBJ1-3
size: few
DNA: TGTGCCAGCTCACCGGGTGCTGGTCGGCGCTCTGGAAACACCATATATTTT
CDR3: CASSPGAGRRSGNTIYF